This T cell receptor (beta chain) comes out of a study of cytomegalovirus exposure and HLA in healthy donors. Study results and limitations: Likely technical artifact: a cluster of highly shared sequence variants. According to an earlier analysis, most TCR beta V segments yielded productive rearrangements about 87% or about 30% of the time.

With respect to this clone: What it binds is not known.

The donors comprised healthy bone marrow donors. Nominally healthy donors were sampled, though unrecorded immune exposures were likely. The PCR contained 60 Vbeta and 13 Jbeta primers. Profiling relied on immunoSEQ multiplex PCR, and the TCRdb table lists in-frame clones only, not all of them. Of some 150,000 clones in the sample, about 82% were seen once. CDR1 and CDR2 (germline): SNHLY, FYNNEI. Trimming took off 5 bases at V and 4 bases at J, with 11 bases between the two ends. The CDR3 sequence is 13 residues long. The V gene is TRBV2, the J gene TRBJ1-1; D not resolved. The sequenced sample consisted of PBMCs. The source is a woman in her twenties or thirties in good health and CMV-seropositive. CDR3 sequence: CASSPVRATEAFF. CDR3 sequence (DNA): TGTGCCAGCAGTCCGGTACGCGCCACTGAAGCTTTCTTT.